This T cell receptor (beta chain) was obtained from a study of CD8+ T cells in alopecia areata. Following RNA extraction, reverse transcription yielded cDNA that acted as the sequencing template. Clones were read by immunoSEQ multiplex PCR, and TCRdb kept only the in-frame ones, dropping some. The repertoire has some 180,000 clones, roughly 50% of them found once; the top ten carry approximately 4.9%. This clone was seen just once. This CDR3 spans 12 amino acids. The ends were cut back, 8 bases at V and 1 base at J, with 8 bases in the middle. CDR1 and CDR2 from the germline V gene are PRHDT and FYEKMQ (reference sequence).

Material: CD8+ T cells sorted from blood. This sequence joins TRBV13 and TRBJ1-1; the D is unclear. The clonotype originates from a human donor in good health. CDR3 bases: TGTGCCAGCCTGAGAGGGAACACTGAAGCTTTCTTT. Protein: CASLRGNTEAFF.